Following are 10 T cell receptor beta chains from one sample sequenced in a study of blood T cell repertoires in COVID-19. Sequencing was performed with immunoSEQ multiplex PCR; in TCRdb, only in-frame clones are kept and a portion is missing. The top ten clones hold around 5% of a sample with some 160,000 clones, approximately 91% of them seen once. Sequencing was carried out using peripheral blood. The receptors were sampled from a man aged 18 to 29 with COVID-19, enrolled during active disease.

The genes are TRBV6-1 and TRBJ1-5; 9 positions match TRBD1. This CDR3 region has 15 residues. V gave up 3 bases and J gave up 5 bases; unmatched junction bases: 5. The germline CDR1 and CDR2 sequences are MNHNS and SASEGT. The CDR3, as DNA: TGTGCCAGCAGTGACCCGGACAGGGGTGATCAGCCCCAGCATTTT. It translates to CASSDPDRGDQPQHF.

The chain has TRBV5-5 and TRBJ1-6; a possible D gene is TRBD1 (5 bases). V was trimmed by 1 base and J by 8 bases, leaving 10 bases between them. This CDR3 is 14 amino acids long. Germline lookup yields CDR1 SGHKS and CDR2 YYEKEE (reference sequence). DNA for the CDR3: TGTGCCAGCAGCTTGAGGTCGGGGGATTCACCCCTCCACTTT. It codes for CASSLRSGDSPLHF. Variable domain in full (rest from reference TRBV5-5 and TRBJ1-6): DAGVTQSPTHLIKTRGQQVTLRCSPISGHKSVSWYQQVLGQGPQFIFQYYEKEERGRGNFPDRFSARQFPNYSSELNVNALLLGDSALYLCASSLRSGDSPLHFGNGTRLTVT.

This chain uses TRBV28 with TRBJ1-2; D perhaps matches TRBD1 (5 bases). This CDR3 is 13 amino acids long. Trimming left V 1 base short and J 4 bases short, with 7 bases between. The germline CDR1 and CDR2 sequences are MDHEN and SYDVKM. This CDR3 is CASSLYRPYGYTF. The CDR3 coding sequence is TGTGCCAGCAGTTTATACAGGCCCTATGGCTACACCTTC.

This chain connects TRBV28 to TRBJ1-3; unclear D gene. Trimming stripped 1 base from V and 1 base from J, with 11 bases between. In germline, CDR1 is MDHEN, CDR2 SYDVKM. CDR3 length: 16 residues. The CDR3 DNA reads as TGTGCCAGCAGTTTATATCAGGTTTCATCTGGAAACACCATATATTTT. Translation: CASSLYQVSSGNTIYF.

The V gene is TRBV5-6, the J gene TRBJ2-1; TRBD2 matches 8 bases. Losses at the gene ends were 4 bases for V and 2 bases for J; bases not matched to a gene: 5. CDR1 and CDR2 (germline): SGHDT, YYEEEE. The CDR3 spans 15 residues. Here the CDR3 DNA reads TGTGCCAGCAGCCGGAGGGGACTAGCCTACAATGAGCAGTTCTTC. It encodes CASSRRGLAYNEQFF.

This clone was counted a few times. The chain recombines TRBV19 with TRBJ1-2; TRBD1 agrees at 11 bases. The CDR3 extends over 16 amino acids. The germline V gene has CDR1 LNHDA and CDR2 SQIVND (reference sequence). Germline trimming cut 4 bases from V and 4 bases from J; bases unmatched to any gene: 8. The CDR3 sequence: CASSTWTGGGIYGYTF. CDR3 sequence (DNA): TGTGCCAGTAGTACTTGGACAGGGGGCGGAATCTATGGCTACACCTTC.

This chain connects TRBV24-1 to TRBJ2-3, with 8 bases lining up with TRBD2. Trimming cost V 1 base and J 0 bases; bases outside gene matches: 2. The length of the CDR3 is 16 residues. The germline V gene encodes CDR1 KGHDR and CDR2 SFDVKD. The CDR3 region is CATSDFTSGSTDTQYF. CDR3 coding DNA: TGTGCCACCAGTGATTTCACTAGCGGTAGCACAGATACGCAGTATTTT.

The chain joins TRBV28 to TRBJ1-4; the match to TRBD1 covers 7 bases. The CDR3 loop spans 12 amino acids. V shed 6 bases, J shed 11 bases, and the junction held 6 bases outside the gene matches. Germline assignment: CDR1 MDHEN and CDR2 SYDVKM. The CDR3 loop reads CASRTGLGKLFF. The CDR3 DNA reads TGTGCCAGCAGGACAGGGCTAGGGAAACTGTTTTTT.

Concerning this clone itself: A read error may account for a junction end that differs from germline. CDR3 loop: CGSSPTGIPDTQYF. In DNA form, the CDR3 reads TGCGGCAGCTCCCCCACGGGAATCCCAGATACGCAGTATTTT. This sequence joins TRBV5-1 and TRBJ2-3; D may be TRBD2 (5 bases). The CDR3 totals 14 residues. Per the germline V gene, CDR1 is SGHRS and CDR2 is YFSETQ.

Here the CDR3 reads CATSDLLAEQETQYF. The DNA of the CDR3 is TGTGCCACCAGTGATTTGTTGGCAGAACAAGAGACCCAGTACTTC. V usage is TRBV24-1 and J usage is TRBJ2-5; D not certain. From germline, CDR1 is KGHDR and CDR2 SFDVKD. V lost 0 bases and J 2 bases, leaving 9 bases between the germline ends. CDR3 length: 15 residues.